The entry below describes one T cell receptor beta chain. Its antigen is still unknown. At least 6 micrograms of total RNA were extracted per sample. A sample-barcoded 5' primer and a J-beta primer mix were used in a second PCR of roughly 6 to 12 cycles. MiXCR was run by TCRdb on the 5' RACE reads, yielding one entry per CDR3 protein. This sample yields about 780,000 distinct CDR3 sequences, of which less than 60% are seen a single time; 15% to 20% belongs to the top ten. The CDR3 runs 17 residues. Germline CDR1 is MNHEY and CDR2 is SVGEGT. J was trimmed by 2 bases and V by 6 bases; bases with no gene match: 8. These data belong to a study of blood T cells in healthy people across ages. General study results and limits: Per million T cells, TCR beta diversity dropped roughly linearly as age increased.

This sequence originates from an elderly man in good health. The rearrangement joins TRBV6-2 or TRBV6-3 to TRBJ2-7, with 15 positions matching TRBD2. Input material: blood. The CDR3 bases are TGTGCCAGCAGCACCGGACTAGCGGGAGGGCTGACCTACGAGCAGTACTTC. Translated, it gives CASSTGLAGGLTYEQYF.